This T cell receptor (beta chain) was sequenced during a study of cytomegalovirus exposure and HLA in healthy donors. Study-wide background: Among about 380 genotyped donors, around 80% fell in the Caucasian-associated ancestry cluster. Whole-study findings and limits: Segments of the TCR beta V type were, in most cases, productive about 90% or about 30% of the time in an earlier analysis. Most likely, a cluster of highly shared sequence variants arose as a sequencing artifact.

A multiplex PCR was run with 60 Vbeta primers and 13 Jbeta primers. Libraries were prepared by immunoSEQ multiplex PCR; TCRdb keeps only in-frame clonotypes and omits some of them. The profile shows more than 150,000 clones, around 83% of them singletons. Germline V gene data show CDR1 as LNHDA and CDR2 as SQIVND (reference sequence). The CDR3 runs to 14 residues. V was trimmed by 2 bases and J by 6 bases, leaving 11 bases between them. About this clone itself: Its antigen remains unknown.

Material for sequencing was PBMCs. The receptor's source is a middle-aged man in good health and CMV-seronegative. The chain has TRBV19 and TRBJ2-1, with D maybe TRBD2 (6 bases). CDR3 in DNA: TGTGCCAGTAGTATACCCCAGGGACTCAATGAGCAGTTCTTC. Translation: CASSIPQGLNEQFF.